These 26 T cell receptor beta chains originate from one sample sequenced in a study of T cell responses to AZD1222 COVID-19 vaccine. The table came from immunoSEQ multiplex PCR; TCRdb's copy has only in-frame clones and leaves some out. The table includes about 130,000 clones, 93% detected once. The source material was peripheral blood, sampled on day 0 of AZD1222 vaccination. These receptors all come from an adult in good health.

The rearrangement joins TRBV19 to TRBJ1-5; D not certain. This CDR3 is 16 amino acids long. The V end was cut by 3 bases, the J end by 3 bases, with 15 bases between. The germline V gene encodes CDR1 LNHDA and CDR2 SQIVND (reference sequence). The CDR3 DNA reads as TGTGCCAGTAGTATGGGCAGTGGGCAGATCAATCAGCCCCAGCATTTT. The encoded protein is CASSMGSGQINQPQHF. The whole variable domain, remainder taken from reference TRBV19 and TRBJ1-5, is DGGITQSPKYLFRKEGQNVTLSCEQNLNHDAMYWYRQDPGQGLRLIYYSQIVNDFQKGDIAEGYSVSREKKESFPLTVTSAQKNPTAFYLCASSMGSGQINQPQHFGDGTRLSIL.

The chain carries TRBV4-1 and TRBJ1-3, with 7 bases that match TRBD1. From germline, CDR1 is MGHRA and CDR2 YSYEKL. The CDR3 extends over 15 amino acids. The trim removed 1 base at V and 6 bases at J, leaving 6 bases unmatched. CDR3 amino acids: CASSQGPGQTNTIYF. The CDR3 coding sequence is TGCGCCAGCAGCCAAGGACCGGGACAGACAAACACCATATATTTT.

This rearrangement joins TRBV3-1 (or the pseudogene TRBV3-2) to TRBJ1-5; D is ambiguous. Trimming removed 3 bases from V and 4 bases from J, with 10 bases in between. The CDR3 length is 14 residues. Germline V CDR1 and CDR2: LGHDT, YNNKEL (reference sequence). This CDR3 reads CASSHGMDNQPQHF. DNA of the CDR3: TGTGCCAGCAGCCATGGGATGGATAATCAGCCCCAGCATTTT.

J is TRBJ2-3 and V is TRBV5-5, with D maybe TRBD1 (6 bases). In germline, CDR1 is SGHKS, CDR2 YYEKEE (reference sequence). Deletions cut 1 base from V and 1 base from J, with 25 bases between. The CDR3 is 20 amino acids. The CDR3 sequence is CASSLRKGVRRASGTDTQYF. The CDR3 DNA reads TGTGCCAGCAGCTTGCGGAAGGGGGTTCGTAGGGCCTCGGGCACAGATACGCAGTATTTT.

This rearrangement joins TRBV18 to TRBJ1-4; D uncertain. The germline V gene has CDR1 KGHSH and CDR2 LQKENI. Trimming pared 0 bases from V and 5 bases from J, leaving 10 bases between. The CDR3 totals 15 residues. CDR3 region: CASSPPLGTNEKLFF. In nucleotides, the CDR3 is TGTGCCAGCTCACCACCGTTGGGCACAAATGAAAAACTGTTTTTT.

The rearrangement joins TRBV25-1 to TRBJ1-1, with no clear D. Trimming removed 5 bases at V and 10 bases at J, with 11 bases between. Germline values: CDR1 MGHDK, CDR2 SYGVNS. The CDR3 spans 11 residues. In DNA, the CDR3 is TGTGCCAGCAGTTCTTGGACGGGAGCTTTCTTT. Translation gives CASSSWTGAFF. The full variable domain, completed using reference TRBV25-1 and TRBJ1-1, is EADIYQTPRYLVIGTGKKITLECSQTMGHDKMYWYQQDPGMELHLIHYSYGVNSTEKGDLSSESTVSRIRTEHFPLTLESARPSHTSQYLCASSSWTGAFFGQGTRLTVV.

V is TRBV3-1 (or the pseudogene TRBV3-2) and J is TRBJ1-4; 8 bases are a match to TRBD1. V shed 4 bases, J shed 8 bases, and the junction held 15 bases outside the gene matches. Germline CDR1 LGHDT, CDR2 YNNKEL (reference sequence). The CDR3 is 17 amino acids. The CDR3, as DNA: TGTGCCAGCAGCCGTCTGACGGACAGGGCCGTGGGAGAAAAACTGTTTTTT. It encodes CASSRLTDRAVGEKLFF.

This rearrangement joins TRBV11-2 to TRBJ2-5; TRBD2 aligns across 12 bases. Germline V gives CDR1 SGHAT, CDR2 FQNNGV. The CDR3 spans 16 residues. After removal of 1 base from V and 5 bases from J, the junction contained 5 bases not matched to a gene. In nucleotides, the CDR3 is TGTGCCAGCAGCTTAGTCCTAGCGGGGGGGCGGGAGACCCAGTACTTC. Translation gives CASSLVLAGGRETQYF.

This clone showed up just once. The V and J genes are TRBV30 and TRBJ1-1; possibly TRBD1 for D (6 bases). The germline V and J ends were trimmed by 0 bases and 2 bases, with 13 bases remaining between them. Germline lookup yields CDR1 GTSNPN and CDR2 SVGIG (reference sequence). The length of the CDR3 is 15 residues. This CDR3 reads CAWSVMGHANTEAFF. As DNA, the CDR3 is TGTGCCTGGAGTGTAATGGGACACGCAAACACTGAAGCTTTCTTT.

The V call is TRBV11-2, the J call TRBJ1-2; TRBD1 might be the D (6 bases). From germline, CDR1 is SGHAT and CDR2 FQNNGV. The CDR3 runs 15 residues. V gave up 2 bases and J gave up 3 bases, with 13 bases separating them. The CDR3 sequence: CASSLSGGRDYGYTF. The CDR3 nucleotides are TGTGCCAGCAGCTTATCTGGGGGGCGCGACTATGGCTACACCTTC.

J is TRBJ1-2 and V is TRBV27; a weak D match, TRBD1 (5 bases). V lost 6 bases, J lost 5 bases, and 25 bases lay in between. The CDR3 runs to 17 residues. CDR1 and CDR2 from the germline V gene are MNHEY and SMNVEV (reference sequence). The DNA for the CDR3 is TGTGCCAGCAGGCTGACGGGTGGGGGGTTTTCCCCTTATGGCTACACCTTC. Translated, it gives CASRLTGGGFSPYGYTF.

The rearrangement joins TRBV5-5 to TRBJ1-5, with D perhaps matching TRBD1 (5 bases). The CDR3 consists of 15 residues. Germline lookup yields CDR1 SGHKS and CDR2 YYEKEE (reference sequence). The V end lost 6 bases, the J end lost 4 bases, and 17 bases lay between the germline ends. Written as DNA, the CDR3 is TGTGCCAGCACCCTGGAGCCTCGGGGGAATCAGCCCCAGCATTTT. It specifies CASTLEPRGNQPQHF.

This sequence joins TRBV9 and TRBJ1-1; D gene unclear. Germline CDR1 reads SGDLS; CDR2 reads YYNGEE. This CDR3 region has 13 residues. V gave up 0 bases and J gave up 1 base, with 4 bases separating them. The CDR3 region is CASSVAENTEAFF. CDR3 sequence (DNA): TGTGCCAGCAGCGTAGCCGAGAACACTGAAGCTTTCTTT.

The V call is TRBV30, the J call TRBJ1-3; D possibly corresponds to TRBD1 (5 bases). V was shortened by 0 bases and J by 2 bases, with 11 bases between the two germline ends. Germline V gene lookup returns CDR1 GTSNPN and CDR2 SVGIG (reference sequence). The CDR3 runs to 15 residues. In DNA form, the CDR3 reads TGTGCCTGGAGTGTACGGGTAGGGGCTGGAAACACCATATATTTT. It is translated as CAWSVRVGAGNTIYF.

The CDR3 coding sequence is TGTGCCCTAAGAAGGGGGGAGGTTTTAACCGGGGAGCTGTTTTTT. This sequence encodes CALRRGEVLTGELFF. This rearrangement joins TRBV2 to TRBJ2-2; D possibly matches TRBD1 or TRBD2 (6 bases each). The germline V gene encodes CDR1 SNHLY and CDR2 FYNNEI. V lost 11 bases and J lost 5, with 21 bases in between. This CDR3 is built from 15 residues.

This clone showed up just once. The genes are TRBV7-6 and TRBJ2-7; a possible D gene is TRBD1 (5 bases). The V gene's germline CDR1 is SGHVS and CDR2 FNYEAQ. This CDR3 spans 14 amino acids. The V and J ends lost 2 bases and 0 bases respectively, with 8 bases between them. The CDR3 here is CASSLQGGSYEQYF. CDR3 sequence (DNA): TGTGCCAGCAGCTTACAGGGTGGCTCCTACGAGCAGTACTTC. The full variable domain, its missing parts supplied by reference TRBV7-6 and TRBJ2-7, is GAGVSQSPRYKVTKRGQDVALRCDPISGHVSLYWYRQALGQGPEFLTYFNYEAQQDKSGLPNDRFSAERPEGSISTLTIQRTEQRDSAMYRCASSLQGGSYEQYFGPGTRLTVT.

The chain combines TRBV27 with TRBJ1-1, with D uncertain. In germline, CDR1 is MNHEY, CDR2 SMNVEV (reference sequence). V was cut by 8 bases and J by 7 bases, with 11 bases left in between. The CDR3 runs to 11 residues. DNA of the CDR3: TGTGCCAGCCGCTCGTCCTATGAAGCTTTCTTT. It encodes CASRSSYEAFF.

The J gene is TRBJ2-2, the V gene TRBV6-4; D is unresolved. With 2 bases removed from V and 5 bases from J, the gap between germline ends came to 12 bases. Germline CDR1 reads MRHNA; CDR2 reads SNTAGT. The CDR3 consists of 15 residues. The CDR3 loop reads CASSDLPAATGELFF. The CDR3 coding sequence is TGTGCCAGCAGTGACCTCCCGGCGGCAACCGGGGAGCTGTTTTTT.

This chain joins TRBV4-1 and TRBJ1-4; 9 bases map to TRBD1. Germline V gives CDR1 MGHRA, CDR2 YSYEKL. Trimming removed 4 bases from V and 7 bases from J; junction bases left unmatched: 7. CDR3 size: 15 residues. The CDR3 loop is CASSPGTGRIEKLFF. The CDR3 DNA follows: TGCGCCAGCAGCCCTGGGACAGGGAGAATTGAAAAACTGTTTTTT.

CDR3 protein: CARSSGNYGYTF. The CDR3 DNA is TGCGCCAGGAGCAGCGGAAACTATGGCTACACCTTC. This sequence joins TRBV4-1 and TRBJ1-2; D ambiguous. The V gene's germline CDR1 is MGHRA and CDR2 YSYEKL. The CDR3 extends over 12 amino acids. V shed 9 bases and J shed 2 bases, with 10 bases lying between them.

This clone came up a few times. The chain joins TRBV19 to TRBJ2-7; perhaps TRBD1 as D (6 bases). This CDR3 spans 14 amino acids. Germline values: CDR1 LNHDA, CDR2 SQIVND (reference sequence). Trimming left V 5 bases short and J 6 bases short, with 17 bases between. DNA of the CDR3: TGTGCCAGTAGTGCGTCACCGGGACAATCCGAGCAGTACTTC. Protein product: CASSASPGQSEQYF.

The chain carries TRBV14 and TRBJ2-4, with D uncertain. There are 14 residues in the CDR3. Germline CDR1 and CDR2: SGHDN and FVKESK. The V end lost 0 bases, the J end lost 6 bases, and 9 bases lay between the germline ends. CDR3 coding DNA: TGTGCCAGCAGCCAAGATGGTAGCAGAAACATTCAGTACTTC. This encodes CASSQDGSRNIQYF.

The CDR3 spells CATSDPGQTTDTQYF. DNA for the CDR3: TGTGCCACCAGTGACCCCGGACAGACAACAGATACGCAGTATTTT. The chain has TRBV24-1 and TRBJ2-3; a possible D gene is TRBD1 (6 bases). CDR1 is KGHDR and CDR2 is SFDVKD in the germline V gene. V lost 4 bases, J lost 3 bases, and 13 bases lay in between. The CDR3 is 15 amino acids.

This chain joins TRBV6-5 and TRBJ1-6, with 7 bases fitting TRBD1. Germline V gives CDR1 MNHEY, CDR2 SVGAGI. The CDR3 is made up of 11 amino acids. The CDR3 is CGGQKDSPLHF. The CDR3 DNA follows: TGTGGGGGACAGAAAGACTCACCCCTCCACTTT.

CDR3 sequence reads: CASSLDRDYNYGYTF. DNA for the CDR3: TGTGCCAGCAGCCTGGACAGGGACTATAACTATGGCTACACCTTC. The chain couples TRBV5-6 to TRBJ1-2; 8 bases agree with TRBD1. Germline V gene sequence: CDR1 SGHDT, CDR2 YYEEEE. V trimming: 4 bases; J trimming: 1 base; junction bases outside the gene matches: 6. The CDR3 extends over 15 amino acids.

This chain links TRBV15 with TRBJ1-1; tentatively, D is TRBD1 (5 bases). This CDR3 has 14 residues. Germline assignment: CDR1 LNHNV and CDR2 YYDKDF (reference sequence). The germline V and J ends were trimmed by 3 bases and 2 bases, with 10 bases remaining between them. In DNA, the CDR3 is TGTGCCACCAGCAGGGGGACGGCAAACACTGAAGCTTTCTTT. This codes for CATSRGTANTEAFF.